There are a few counts of the clone carrying this T cell receptor beta chain. V shed 2 bases and J 7 bases; nucleotides not matched to a gene: 15. The CDR3 runs to 18 residues. In germline, CDR1 is LGHNA, CDR2 YNFKEQ. Primed by a sample-barcoded 5' primer and a J-beta primer mix, a second PCR proceeded for about 6 to 12 cycles. TCRdb analysed the 5' RACE reads with MiXCR anew, one entry per CDR3 protein. Here the sample spans about 800,000 distinct CDR3 sequences, roughly 60% being singletons. This record belongs to a study of blood T cells in healthy people across ages. Turning to the study itself: Per two T cells, template switching captured roughly one barcoded beta molecule.

The gene calls are TRBV4-2 and TRBJ1-5; TRBD1 matches at 9 bases. The sequenced sample consisted of blood. This sequence originates from a man aged 25 to 40 in good health. The CDR3 DNA reads as TGTGCCAGCAGCCAACAGGTCTTACAGGGGGCTGGGGGGCAGCCCCAGCATTTT. Amino acid sequence: CASSQQVLQGAGGQPQHF.